This T cell receptor beta chain was identified during a study of cytotoxic CD8 clonotypes in ibrutinib-treated CLL. Whole-study context: Results showed about 25 partial and 2 complete responses; following median approximately 73 months, 14 remained remitted, approximately 12 advanced. Study-wide results and caveats: Patients had baseline clonality above age-matched healthy donors, and this clonality moved with circulating CD8+ T-cell counts. With treatment, public clonotypes, which were uncommon, either contracted or remained stable.

V shed 4 bases and J 0 bases; nucleotides not matched to a gene: 7. Germline CDR1 reads SGHRS; CDR2 reads YFSETQ. The CDR3 totals 16 residues. This clone was detected only a few times. Its antigen is as yet unknown. The protocol was immunoSEQ multiplex PCR, while the TCRdb copy is restricted to in-frame clones and leaves out a portion. The sample records about 150,000 clones, about 76% being singletons. Sequenced here: PBMCs, sampled after 24 months of ibrutinib treatment. This receptor was identified in a human donor with chronic lymphocytic leukemia. The chain uses TRBV5-1 and TRBJ2-3; TRBD1 aligns across 8 bases. The CDR3: CASSRTQGASTDTQYF. In DNA, the CDR3 is TGCGCCAGCAGCCGGACCCAGGGGGCAAGCACAGATACGCAGTATTTT.